This TCR beta chain was profiled in a study of T-cell memory formation after mild COVID-19. Points from the study as a whole: Pre-infection memory carried some responding clones, suggesting that cross-reactive memory joined.

TCRdb analysed the 5' RACE reads with MiXCR anew, one entry per CDR3 protein. The table lists about 430,000 distinct CDR3 sequences, approximately 24% of them singletons. Between the trimmed V and J ends, which lost 4 bases and 9 bases, there was a span of 19 bases. Germline lookup yields CDR1 SGHVS and CDR2 FQNEAQ. This CDR3 is built from 15 residues. This clonotype was counted between two and nine times. Antigen specificity is unknown. V gene TRBV7-8 combines with J gene TRBJ1-5; TRBD1 might be the D (5 bases). The material sequenced was PBMCs or a T cell subset sorted from them (not recorded which). This receptor was identified in an adult woman who had mild COVID-19 (a few samples of this study predate the infection). Cell type and time point are not known. The CDR3 DNA sequence: TGTGCCAGCAGCTCGCCGGGGGGGGTACTGGGGCCCCAGCATTTT. Its translation: CASSSPGGVLGPQHF.